The present entry profiles one TCR beta chain with its context. The antigen remains undetermined. These data are taken from a study of T cell responses to AZD1222 COVID-19 vaccine. Overall study results and limits: Scientists sampled the repertoires only once the peak T cell response had passed.

Only in-frame clones appear in the TCRdb table, and some are missing; sequencing was by immunoSEQ multiplex PCR. The sample contains about 86,000 clones, around four fifths of which appear only once. V lost 2 bases to trimming and J lost 4 bases; unmatched junction nucleotides: 7. The CDR3 sequence is 14 residues long. Looked up from germline, CDR1 is GTSNPN and CDR2 is SVGIG (reference sequence). The source is an adult in good health. The sample was peripheral blood, taken on day 0 of AZD1222 vaccination. The V call is TRBV30, the J call TRBJ1-2; 7 bases align to TRBD1. The CDR3 DNA reads TGTGCCTGGAGTTACAGGGGCCTAGCCTATGGCTACACCTTC. Its translation: CAWSYRGLAYGYTF.